The 13 T cell receptor beta chains presented below share a single source sample, sequenced in a study of cytomegalovirus exposure and HLA in healthy donors. PCR employed 60 Vbeta and 13 Jbeta primers. TCRdb's table, derived via immunoSEQ multiplex PCR, lists solely in-frame clones and lacks some. Altogether about 100,000 clones are present, 55% to 75% being singletons, with the ten largest covering more than 15%. Sequenced material: PBMCs. The receptors here all came from a woman under 30 in good health and CMV-seropositive.

This chain connects TRBV7-2 to TRBJ2-7; TRBD1 matches 10 bases. Germline lookup yields CDR1 SGHTA and CDR2 FQGNSA. The CDR3 spans 15 residues. The J segment lost 1 base and the V segment lost 5 bases, leaving 5 bases of the junction unmatched. The CDR3 nucleotides are TGTGCCAGCAGCGCCGGGGGACAGGGGTCCTACGAGCAGTACTTC. Amino acid sequence: CASSAGGQGSYEQYF.

The chain carries TRBV6-4 and TRBJ1-5; D unresolved. The V end lost 0 bases, the J end lost 1 base, and 10 bases lay between the germline ends. In germline, CDR1 is MRHNA, CDR2 SNTAGT. The CDR3 covers 16 residues. The CDR3 coding sequence is TGTGCCAGCAGTGACTCGGCCAGTTGGAGCAATCAGCCCCAGCATTTT. Its protein product is CASSDSASWSNQPQHF.

A few counts support this clone. The sample contains more than one DNA sequence encoding this CDR3. This chain connects TRBV11-3 to TRBJ2-1, with D perhaps TRBD2 (5 bases). The ends were cut back, 2 bases at V and 0 bases at J, with 8 bases in the middle. The germline gives CDR1 SGHNT, CDR2 YENEEA. This CDR3 contains 15 residues. Here the CDR3 reads CASSLSGSSYNEQFF. The CDR3 DNA sequence: TGTGCCAGCAGCTTATCTGGGAGCTCCTACAATGAGCAGTTCTTC.

V and J are TRBV28 and TRBJ1-1, with TRBD1 as a possible D gene (5 bases). With 6 bases removed from V and 1 base from J, the gap between germline ends came to 9 bases. The CDR3 sequence is 13 residues long. Germline values: CDR1 MDHEN, CDR2 SYDVKM. The DNA of the CDR3 is TGTGCCAGCAGCTCAACAGGGAACACTGAAGCTTTCTTT. It codes for CASSSTGNTEAFF.

This chain joins TRBV5-1 and TRBJ2-7; D possibly corresponds to TRBD2 (5 bases). The CDR3 runs 16 residues. Germline loops: CDR1 SGHRS, CDR2 YFSETQ. V was shortened by 0 bases and J by 1 base, with 14 bases between the two germline ends. The chain's CDR3 is CASSLAGGKGSYEQYF. CDR3 DNA: TGCGCCAGCAGCTTGGCCGGAGGTAAAGGGTCCTACGAGCAGTACTTC.

The chain recombines TRBV19 with TRBJ1-1; D possibly corresponds to TRBD1 (5 bases). CDR1 and CDR2 from the germline V gene are LNHDA and SQIVND (reference sequence). CDR3 size: 15 residues. The V end lost 7 bases, the J end lost 0 bases, and 15 bases lay between the germline ends. CDR3: CASTDPTVMNTEAFF. CDR3 in DNA: TGTGCCAGTACCGACCCGACAGTCATGAACACTGAAGCTTTCTTT.

V gene TRBV15 combines with J gene TRBJ1-2; the D gene is possibly TRBD1 (6 bases). The V gene lost 0 bases and the J gene lost 4 bases, with 12 bases spanning the gap. CDR3 length: 15 residues. CDR1 and CDR2 from the germline V gene are LNHNV and YYDKDF (reference sequence). CDR3 DNA sequence: TGTGCCACCAGCAGAGATCCCACAGGGACCTATGGCTACACCTTC. The encoded protein is CATSRDPTGTYGYTF. The variable domain in full, with the rest retrieved from reference TRBV15 and TRBJ1-2, is DAMVIQNPRYQVTQFGKPVTLSCSQTLNHNVMYWYQQKSSQAPKLLFHYYDKDFNNEADTPDNFQSRRPNTSFCFLDIRSPGLGDTAMYLCATSRDPTGTYGYTFGSGTRLTVV.

This rearrangement joins TRBV5-4 to TRBJ2-7; D might be TRBD2 (5 bases). Germline V gene lookup returns CDR1 SGHNT and CDR2 YYREEE (reference sequence). The V end lost 1 base, the J end lost 2 bases, and 10 bases lay between the germline ends. The CDR3 runs 14 residues. The CDR3 DNA sequence: TGTGCCAGCAGCTTGTACGGGGTTGCCTACGAGCAGTACTTC. Its protein is CASSLYGVAYEQYF.

The chain is built from TRBV5-6 and TRBJ2-7, with 10 bases aligning to TRBD1. The V segment lost 6 bases and the J segment 4 bases; nucleotides outside the gene matches: 10. CDR3 length: 15 amino acids. The germline V gene encodes CDR1 SGHDT and CDR2 YYEEEE. The CDR3: CASNSRQGATYEQYF. The CDR3 DNA follows: TGTGCCAGCAACTCACGACAGGGGGCGACGTACGAGCAGTACTTC.

The genes are TRBV2 and TRBJ2-7; 7 bases map to TRBD1. The J segment lost 2 bases and the V segment lost 4 bases, leaving 11 bases of the junction unmatched. Per germline, CDR1 SNHLY and CDR2 FYNNEI. The CDR3 is 16 residues long. The CDR3 spells CASSAPDRWSTYEQYF. The DNA for the CDR3 is TGTGCCAGCAGTGCACCGGACAGGTGGAGTACCTACGAGCAGTACTTC.

The J gene is TRBJ1-1, the V gene TRBV21-1; TRBD1, as called in the table, went unchecked against the DNA. TRBV21-1 is deemed a pseudogene. CDR3 length: 15 amino acids. The CDR3 region has the DNA TGTGCCACCAGCCCGCGGGACAGGGCGAACACTGAAGCTTTCTTT. It encodes CATSPRDRANTEAFF.

The chain employs TRBV5-5 and TRBJ2-3, with 10 bases aligning to TRBD1. CDR3 length: 14 amino acids. The V segment lost 9 bases and the J segment 2 bases; nucleotides outside the gene matches: 6. Germline V lookup: CDR1 SGHKS, CDR2 YYEKEE (reference sequence). For the CDR3, the DNA is TGTGCCACTAGGACAGGGGGGACCACAGATACGCAGTATTTT. Translation: CATRTGGTTDTQYF.

The genes are TRBV10-1 and TRBJ2-5; TRBD2 is a possible D gene (6 bases). Germline values: CDR1 WNHNN, CDR2 SYGVQD (reference sequence). The CDR3 has 14 residues. Deletions cut 7 bases from V and 1 base from J, with 13 bases between. CDR3 sequence (DNA): TGCGCCAGCATCGGACTACGCGGCCAAGAGACCCAGTACTTC. Residues: CASIGLRGQETQYF.